This T cell receptor beta chain emerged from a study of cytotoxic CD8 clonotypes in ibrutinib-treated CLL. Remarks on this clone: Antigen unknown.

Broader study findings: Timing of sampling differed between sustained-remission and progressing patients.

Data came from immunoSEQ multiplex PCR; TCRdb stores just in-frame clones and leaves some out. Among tens of thousands of clones listed, 49% were seen once. The CDR3 runs 15 residues. Germline CDR1 and CDR2: SGHRS and YFSETQ. V gave up 0 bases and J gave up 7 bases; unmatched junction bases: 9. The source was PBMCs, collected before ibrutinib treatment. The chain recombines TRBV5-1 with TRBJ2-7; 8 nucleotides match TRBD1. The clonotype was recovered from a human donor with chronic lymphocytic leukemia. The DNA of the CDR3 is TGCGCCAGCAGCTTGGGGAACAGGGGGGTTGGTGAGCAGTACTTC. Translated, it gives CASSLGNRGVGEQYF.